Below are 15 T cell receptor beta chains sequenced from a single sample in a study of response to subunit inactivated influenza vaccine (dated by TCRdb to 2016 to 2019). Receptor libraries were prepared by RT-PCR. This sample was sequenced with an Illumina HiSeq 2500. TCRdb reanalyzed the raw reads on its own, using fastp at Q25 for trimming and MiXCR for clone calling, and kept in-frame beta chains. CDR3 protein sequences are deduplicated, and each keeps its most common genes and DNA. The sample records about 570,000 distinct CDR3 sequences, around 10% of which are singletons. Of the sample, approximately 11% falls within the top ten clones. These data also formed part of another study, on T cells expressing NK-cell markers. The second study's authors report: TCR beta cDNA libraries were prepared using 5'RACE template switching, which introduced a universal primer site and unique molecular identifiers.

The source was PBMCs from blood, collected on the day of vaccination. Source of these receptors: a man between 45 and 60 years old who received an inactivated influenza vaccine. Donor details come from another sample of the same person, matched by shared clones.

This clonotype was picked up a small number of times. CDR3 protein: CASSPQGGQPQHF. CDR3 in DNA: TGCGCCAGCAGTCCACAGGGAGGCCAGCCCCAGCATTTT. This sequence joins TRBV10-2 and TRBJ1-5; possibly TRBD1 for D (6 bases). Per the germline V gene, CDR1 is WSHSY and CDR2 is SAAADI. The CDR3 is 13 residues long. The V and J ends lost 5 bases and 7 bases respectively, with 12 bases between them.

This clonotype was observed many times. The chain links TRBV12-3 or TRBV12-4 to TRBJ1-1; 8 bases are shared with TRBD1. CDR3 length: 15 residues. The V gene end was trimmed by 5 bases and the J gene end by 0 bases; junction bases not matched to a gene: 5. CDR3: CASSLWTGMNTEAFF. Here the CDR3 DNA reads TGTGCCAGCAGTCTTTGGACAGGGATGAACACTGAAGCTTTCTTT.

This clonotype was picked up a small number of times. The chain has TRBV29-1 and TRBJ2-2; D gene uncertain. Germline V gene lookup returns CDR1 SQVTM and CDR2 ANQGSEA. This CDR3 contains 16 residues. The V end lost 0 bases, the J end lost 0 bases, and 11 bases lay between the germline ends. CDR3 protein: CSVEDRSRSNTGELFF. The CDR3 DNA sequence: TGCAGCGTTGAAGACAGGTCACGCTCGAACACCGGGGAGCTGTTTTTT.

V usage is TRBV7-2 and J usage is TRBJ2-7; TRBD2 might be the D (5 bases). The CDR3 has 15 amino acids. V was trimmed by 2 bases and J by 2 bases, leaving 13 bases between them. Germline V gives CDR1 SGHTA, CDR2 FQGNSA. The CDR3 loop is CASSLSGLPAYEQYF. The DNA for the CDR3 is TGTGCCAGCAGCTTATCTGGACTTCCGGCCTACGAGCAGTACTTC.

The chain is built from TRBV6-5 and TRBJ2-3; 7 nucleotides align to TRBD2. Trimming at V came to 2 bases and at J to 0 bases, leaving 5 bases not matched to a gene. The CDR3 totals 16 residues. Germline loops: CDR1 MNHEY, CDR2 SVGAGI. This chain's CDR3 is CASSYVSGSSTDTQYF. In nucleotides, the CDR3 is TGTGCCAGCAGTTACGTTAGCGGGTCCAGCACAGATACGCAGTATTTT.

This clonotype turned up a few times. This chain links TRBV11-2 with TRBJ2-3, with D possibly called TRBD1 or TRBD2 (6 bases each). The CDR3 totals 15 residues. CDR1 is SGHAT, CDR2 FQNNGV, per germline. V lost 1 base and J 4 bases, leaving 12 bases between the germline ends. This CDR3 is CASSLVPGAPDTQYF. The CDR3 DNA reads as TGTGCCAGCAGCTTAGTTCCGGGGGCCCCAGATACGCAGTATTTT.

The chain recombines TRBV4-2 with TRBJ1-5; D may be TRBD1 (5 bases). The CDR3 has 14 residues. Germline lookup yields CDR1 LGHNA and CDR2 YNFKEQ. The V gene lost 1 base and the J gene lost 7 bases, with 11 bases spanning the gap. This chain's CDR3 is CASSQGSGMQPQHF. CDR3 coding DNA: TGTGCCAGCAGCCAAGGGTCAGGGATGCAGCCCCAGCATTTT.

This chain joins TRBV5-1 and TRBJ2-5; D is perhaps TRBD1 (6 bases). Germline CDR1 is SGHRS and CDR2 is YFSETQ. V shed 7 bases and J shed 2 bases, with 18 bases lying between them. This CDR3 is 15 amino acids long. The CDR3 spells CASGPYQGTQETQYF. DNA of the CDR3: TGCGCCAGCGGACCTTATCAGGGGACACAAGAGACCCAGTACTTC.

The genes are TRBV9 and TRBJ2-1; no clear D gene. Germline values: CDR1 SGDLS, CDR2 YYNGEE. Trimming left V 0 bases short and J 4 bases short, with 14 bases between. CDR3 size: 16 residues. The CDR3 reads CASSVGIPTLYNEQFF. In nucleotides, the CDR3 is TGTGCCAGCAGCGTAGGAATCCCCACCCTTTACAATGAGCAGTTCTTC.

The V gene is TRBV3-1, the J gene TRBJ2-5; 12 bases fit TRBD2. Germline V gene sequence: CDR1 LGHDT, CDR2 YNNKEL (reference sequence). The CDR3 contains 15 residues. V shed 10 bases, J shed 5 bases, and the junction held 11 bases outside the gene matches. Written as DNA, the CDR3 is TGTGCCACAAGAAGAGGGACTAGCGGGCCGGAGACCCAGTACTTC. Protein product: CATRRGTSGPETQYF.

The chain couples TRBV25-1 to TRBJ2-2, with D perhaps matching TRBD1 (6 bases). Germline assignment: CDR1 MGHDK and CDR2 SYGVNS. The V and J ends lost 9 bases and 6 bases respectively, with 11 bases between them. The CDR3 totals 12 residues. The CDR3 DNA sequence: TGTGCCAGTTACAAGGGGGCCGGGGAGCTGTTTTTT. Protein: CASYKGAGELFF.

The sample holds a few counts of this clonotype. The chain links TRBV7-9 to TRBJ1-6; D gene uncertain. The CDR3 totals 11 residues. Germline loops: CDR1 SEHNR, CDR2 FQNEAQ (reference sequence). Trimming removed 1 base at V and 12 bases at J, with 4 bases between. For the CDR3, the DNA is TGTGCCAGCAGCTTAGTCGGACCCCTCCACTTT. This encodes CASSLVGPLHF.

The rearrangement joins TRBV5-1 to TRBJ1-1; no clear D gene. CDR1 and CDR2 from the germline V gene are SGHRS and YFSETQ. Trimming removed 3 bases from V and 0 bases from J, with 6 bases in between. There are 13 residues in the CDR3. The CDR3 region is CASSWVLNTEAFF. In DNA form, the CDR3 reads TGCGCCAGCAGCTGGGTTTTGAACACTGAAGCTTTCTTT.

CDR3 DNA sequence: TGTGCCAGTAGTATAGTGTCGGGCCTTGGGGGCCCAGATACGCAGTATTTT. It specifies CASSIVSGLGGPDTQYF. V usage is TRBV19 and J usage is TRBJ2-3; D might be TRBD1 (6 bases). The V gene's germline CDR1 is LNHDA and CDR2 SQIVND (reference sequence). This CDR3 has 17 amino acids. Trimming took 1 base from V and 4 from J, leaving 18 bases between them.

This clonotype has a handful of counts. The chain is built from TRBV9 and TRBJ2-5; D unclear. This CDR3 has 13 residues. V lost 4 bases and J 4 bases, leaving 11 bases between the germline ends. Germline V CDR1 and CDR2: SGDLS, YYNGEE. The CDR3: CASSPSFLETQYF. The CDR3 DNA sequence: TGTGCCAGCAGCCCCTCATTTTTAGAGACCCAGTACTTC.